This T cell receptor (beta chain) was recovered during a study of regulatory T cells in long-lasting Graves disease. Study conclusions and caveats: When disease was persistent, TRBV28, TRBJ1-2 and TRBJ2-5 were the favored segments.

TCRdb re-called the reads with MiXCR, one entry per CDR3 protein. The profile shows approximately 750 distinct CDR3 sequences, approximately 84% of them singletons. Concerning this clonotype itself: Its antigen is still unknown.

After RNA was extracted from PBMCs, the TCR library was made from it. As a group, patients came from one endocrinology department in Xi'an, China. V was trimmed by 5 bases and J by 8 bases, leaving 19 bases between them. CDR1 SGHAT and CDR2 FQDESV come from the germline V gene (reference sequence). The CDR3 is 16 amino acids. The J gene is TRBJ1-6, the V gene TRBV11-1, with TRBD1 as a possible D gene (5 bases). This material consisted of peripheral blood mononuclear cells (PBMCs), taken with antithyroid drug treatment, in newly diagnosed or persistent Graves disease (not recorded which). This sequence was found in a female donor with Graves disease. In DNA, the CDR3 is TGTGCCAGCAGCACTTTCCAGGCCACCAGGGATTCACCCCTCCACTTT. The encoded protein is CASSTFQATRDSPLHF.